These T cell receptor beta chains were read from a single sample in a study of T-cell memory formation after mild COVID-19. MiXCR, applied by TCRdb to the 5' RACE reads, yields one record per CDR3 protein. This table holds some 440,000 distinct CDR3 sequences, roughly 25% found once. What was sequenced was PBMCs or a T cell subset sorted from them (not recorded which). These receptors all stem from an adult woman who had mild COVID-19 (a few samples of this study predate the infection). Cell type and time point are not known. The CDR3 runs from the conserved cysteine through the conserved F or W. The order of the fields is J gene, D gene, V gene, clone size, CDR3 DNA, CDR3 protein. D genes are given only for firm matches. Some rows have no size entry. The others give once, few or many, or a class for an expanded clone.

j_call: TRBJ2-1; d_call: -; v_call: TRBV4-2; clone_size: few; cdr3_nt: TGTGCCAGCAGCCAAGAGCGGGATGAGCAGTTCTTC; cdr3_aa: CASSQERDEQFF
j_call: TRBJ2-4; d_call: -; v_call: TRBV19; clone_size: -; cdr3_nt: TGTGCCAGTAAGGACCCAACGGTGAAAAACATTCAGTACTTC; cdr3_aa: CASKDPTVKNIQYF
j_call: TRBJ1-6; d_call: -; v_call: TRBV5-1; clone_size: -; cdr3_nt: TGCGCCAGCAGCTTGGGCGGGGAAAATTCACCCCTCCACTTT; cdr3_aa: CASSLGGENSPLHF
j_call: TRBJ2-7; d_call: -; v_call: TRBV4-3; clone_size: -; cdr3_nt: TGCGCCAGCAGCCTAAACTGGGACGGCACCTACGAGCAGTACTTC; cdr3_aa: CASSLNWDGTYEQYF
j_call: TRBJ2-5; d_call: TRBD1; v_call: TRBV11-3; clone_size: -; cdr3_nt: TGTGCCAGCAGCCCCCGGGACAGGGGAGGCGAGACCCAGTACTTC; cdr3_aa: CASSPRDRGGETQYF
j_call: TRBJ2-7; d_call: TRBD1; v_call: TRBV7-2; clone_size: few; cdr3_nt: TGTGCCAGCAGCTTAGAGACAGGGGGCTACGAGCAGTACTTC; cdr3_aa: CASSLETGGYEQYF
j_call: TRBJ2-3; d_call: -; v_call: TRBV6-4; clone_size: -; cdr3_nt: TGTGCCAGCAGGGCCGGGACTAGCACAGATACGCAGTATTTT; cdr3_aa: CASRAGTSTDTQYF
j_call: TRBJ2-1; d_call: -; v_call: TRBV3-1; clone_size: few; cdr3_nt: TGTGCCAGCAGCCAGGGACAGCCGGGGGTAAATGAGCAGTTCTTC; cdr3_aa: CASSQGQPGVNEQFF
j_call: TRBJ2-7; d_call: -; v_call: TRBV28; clone_size: -; cdr3_nt: TGTGCCAGCAGTTTGGTCCCCGTAGGGGTCGGTACCGAGCAGTACTTC; cdr3_aa: CASSLVPVGVGTEQYF
j_call: TRBJ1-1; d_call: -; v_call: TRBV5-1; clone_size: many; cdr3_nt: TGTGCCAGCAGCTTAGGTACAGGGCGAACTGAAGCTTTCTTT; cdr3_aa: CASSLGTGRTEAFF
j_call: TRBJ2-7; d_call: TRBD2; v_call: TRBV2; clone_size: -; cdr3_nt: TGTGCCAGCAGTGTAGCGGGAGACGGCTACGAGCAGTACTTC; cdr3_aa: CASSVAGDGYEQYF
j_call: TRBJ1-2; d_call: -; v_call: TRBV5-1; clone_size: -; cdr3_nt: TGCGCCAGCAGCCCTTCCAATCCCCTCTATGGCTACACCTTC; cdr3_aa: CASSPSNPLYGYTF
j_call: TRBJ2-1; d_call: TRBD1; v_call: TRBV6-5; clone_size: few; cdr3_nt: TGTGCCAGCAGTGATTCGACAGGGGGGACTGTCCAGTTCTTC; cdr3_aa: CASSDSTGGTVQFF
j_call: TRBJ2-2; d_call: TRBD2; v_call: TRBV12-3/TRBV12-4; clone_size: few; cdr3_nt: TGTGCCAGCAGTAAGGGACTAGCGGGAGCGGGGGAGCTGTTTTTT; cdr3_aa: CASSKGLAGAGELFF
j_call: TRBJ1-4; d_call: -; v_call: TRBV4-1; clone_size: -; cdr3_nt: TGCGCCAGCAGCCAAGAAGTCCTCATTAACCCTAATGAAAAACTGTTTTTT; cdr3_aa: CASSQEVLINPNEKLFF
j_call: TRBJ1-1; d_call: -; v_call: TRBV27; clone_size: few; cdr3_nt: TGTGCCAGCTTTGGACGGGGGATGAACACTGAAGCTTTCTTT; cdr3_aa: CASFGRGMNTEAFF
j_call: TRBJ2-1; d_call: -; v_call: TRBV5-6; clone_size: few; cdr3_nt: TGTGCCAGCAGCTTCAGGGTGAGCTCCTACAATGAGCAGTTCTTC; cdr3_aa: CASSFRVSSYNEQFF
j_call: TRBJ2-7; d_call: -; v_call: TRBV29-1; clone_size: -; cdr3_nt: TGCAGCGTTGAGACTTTCCTCTCCGAGCAGTACTTC; cdr3_aa: CSVETFLSEQYF
j_call: TRBJ1-5; d_call: -; v_call: TRBV19; clone_size: few; cdr3_nt: TGTGCCAGTAGTAATCCAGGGAAGGGCAATCAGCCCCAGCATTTT; cdr3_aa: CASSNPGKGNQPQHF
j_call: TRBJ2-2; d_call: TRBD1; v_call: TRBV5-1; clone_size: once; cdr3_nt: TGCGCCAGCAGCGTGGGACAGCACACCGGGGAGCTGTTTTTT; cdr3_aa: CASSVGQHTGELFF
j_call: TRBJ2-1; d_call: -; v_call: TRBV29-1; clone_size: -; cdr3_nt: TGCAGCCCCCGGGGCCCATACAATGAGCAGTTCTTC; cdr3_aa: CSPRGPYNEQFF
j_call: TRBJ2-1; d_call: -; v_call: TRBV20-1; clone_size: few; cdr3_nt: TGCAGTGCTAGAGACCGGGCCCTACCAATTGAGCAGTTCTTC; cdr3_aa: CSARDRALPIEQFF
j_call: TRBJ1-1; d_call: -; v_call: TRBV6-6; clone_size: -; cdr3_nt: TGTGCCAGCAGTTACTCCAAGACAGACAACACTGAAGCTTTCTTT; cdr3_aa: CASSYSKTDNTEAFF
j_call: TRBJ2-5; d_call: -; v_call: TRBV27; clone_size: few; cdr3_nt: TGTGCCAGCAGTTTAGGTTGGGGAGAGACCCAGTACTTC; cdr3_aa: CASSLGWGETQYF
j_call: TRBJ1-2; d_call: -; v_call: TRBV5-1; clone_size: -; cdr3_nt: TGCGCCAGCAGTTTGGGGTTCAACTATGGCTACACCTTC; cdr3_aa: CASSLGFNYGYTF
j_call: TRBJ2-1; d_call: -; v_call: TRBV15; clone_size: few; cdr3_nt: TGTGCCACCAGCAGAGAACGAACAGCCTACAATGAGCAGTTCTTC; cdr3_aa: CATSRERTAYNEQFF
j_call: TRBJ2-5; d_call: TRBD1; v_call: TRBV6-5; clone_size: few; cdr3_nt: TGTGCCAGCAGGGAGACAGGGGGCCGAGAGACCCAGTACTTC; cdr3_aa: CASRETGGRETQYF
j_call: TRBJ1-5; d_call: -; v_call: TRBV12-3/TRBV12-4; clone_size: few; cdr3_nt: TGTGCCAGCAGTTTACGAGGGGGTAGCAATCAGCCCCAGCATTTT; cdr3_aa: CASSLRGGSNQPQHF
j_call: TRBJ1-5; d_call: -; v_call: TRBV20-1; clone_size: -; cdr3_nt: TGCAGTGCTAGAGCAGGGGTTCAGCCCCAGCATTTT; cdr3_aa: CSARAGVQPQHF
j_call: TRBJ1-1; d_call: -; v_call: TRBV15; clone_size: -; cdr3_nt: TGTGCCACCAGCAGAGAATCGGCAGAATGGATGAACACTGAAGCTTTCTTT; cdr3_aa: CATSRESAEWMNTEAFF
j_call: TRBJ2-3; d_call: -; v_call: TRBV6-5; clone_size: few; cdr3_nt: TGTGCCAGCAGAGACTTGGGGGCGGATACGCAGTATTTT; cdr3_aa: CASRDLGADTQYF
j_call: TRBJ1-2; d_call: -; v_call: TRBV5-6; clone_size: -; cdr3_nt: TGTGCCAGCAGGAGGGGCGCAGGCTGGTATGGCTACACCTTC; cdr3_aa: CASRRGAGWYGYTF
j_call: TRBJ2-7; d_call: -; v_call: TRBV12-3/TRBV12-4; clone_size: few; cdr3_nt: TGTGCCAGCAGGCCTTCGTCATCCCACGAGCAGTACTTC; cdr3_aa: CASRPSSSHEQYF
j_call: TRBJ2-5; d_call: TRBD1; v_call: TRBV7-9; clone_size: -; cdr3_nt: TGTGCCAGCAGCTTAGGACAGGGGGCGTCGGAGACCCAGTACTTC; cdr3_aa: CASSLGQGASETQYF
j_call: TRBJ1-5; d_call: -; v_call: TRBV12-3/TRBV12-4; clone_size: -; cdr3_nt: TGTGCCAGCAGTTTGGGGTTCAATCAGCCCCAGCATTTT; cdr3_aa: CASSLGFNQPQHF
j_call: TRBJ1-2; d_call: -; v_call: TRBV27; clone_size: -; cdr3_nt: TGTGCCAGCTCCCCCCGTACAAACTATGGTGGCTACACCTTC; cdr3_aa: CASSPRTNYGGYTF
j_call: TRBJ2-1; d_call: TRBD1; v_call: TRBV6-2/TRBV6-3; clone_size: few; cdr3_nt: TGTGCCAGCGTCTGGGACAGGGAAGCCAATGAGCAGTTCTTC; cdr3_aa: CASVWDREANEQFF
j_call: TRBJ2-1; d_call: TRBD2; v_call: TRBV6-5; clone_size: few; cdr3_nt: TGTGCCAGCAGTTCGGGACTAGCGGGATCTTACAATGAGCAGTTCTTC; cdr3_aa: CASSSGLAGSYNEQFF
j_call: TRBJ2-7; d_call: -; v_call: TRBV25-1; clone_size: many; cdr3_nt: TGTGCCAGCAGTGAAGGTTTTCGGCAGGGCAACTACGAGCAGTACTTC; cdr3_aa: CASSEGFRQGNYEQYF
j_call: TRBJ2-1; d_call: TRBD2; v_call: TRBV29-1; clone_size: -; cdr3_nt: TGCAGCGCGAACGATCGGACTAGCGGGCCCAATGAGCAGTTCTTC; cdr3_aa: CSANDRTSGPNEQFF
j_call: TRBJ1-1; d_call: -; v_call: TRBV12-3/TRBV12-4; clone_size: few; cdr3_nt: TGTGCCAGCAGCCAGGACAGTACCTGGGGGACTGAAGCTTTCTTT; cdr3_aa: CASSQDSTWGTEAFF
j_call: TRBJ2-4; d_call: -; v_call: TRBV20-1; clone_size: few; cdr3_nt: TGCAGTGCTAGACCCCTTAGAGGAGGGCCCAAAAACATTCAGTACTTC; cdr3_aa: CSARPLRGGPKNIQYF
j_call: TRBJ2-7; d_call: -; v_call: TRBV4-2; clone_size: -; cdr3_nt: TGTGCCAGCAGCCCCCGTGGAAGGGCCGCGTCCTACGAGCAGTACTTC; cdr3_aa: CASSPRGRAASYEQYF
j_call: TRBJ1-3; d_call: -; v_call: TRBV7-6; clone_size: -; cdr3_nt: TGTGCCAGCAGCCAGATGACAGGCCCATCTGGAAACACCATATATTTT; cdr3_aa: CASSQMTGPSGNTIYF
j_call: TRBJ1-2; d_call: -; v_call: TRBV29-1; clone_size: -; cdr3_nt: TGCAGCGTTGAGGAAAACAGGGTTTACACCTTC; cdr3_aa: CSVEENRVYTF
j_call: TRBJ2-1; d_call: -; v_call: TRBV4-2; clone_size: few; cdr3_nt: TGTGCCAGCAGCCAAGTGGGGACCTACAATGAGCAGTTCTTC; cdr3_aa: CASSQVGTYNEQFF
j_call: TRBJ1-2; d_call: -; v_call: TRBV4-1; clone_size: few; cdr3_nt: TGCGCCAGCAGCCAAGTCTTGGCAGAAACTAACTATGGCTACACCTTC; cdr3_aa: CASSQVLAETNYGYTF
j_call: TRBJ2-7; d_call: -; v_call: TRBV12-3/TRBV12-4; clone_size: few; cdr3_nt: TGTGCCAGCAGTAGGGAGAAAAATTACGAGCAGTACTTC; cdr3_aa: CASSREKNYEQYF
j_call: TRBJ2-6; d_call: -; v_call: TRBV7-8; clone_size: few; cdr3_nt: TGTGCCAGCAGCTTAGAGAGTCAGGGTCGGTCACCCTCTGGGGCCAACGTCCTGACTTTC; cdr3_aa: CASSLESQGRSPSGANVLTF
j_call: TRBJ1-1; d_call: -; v_call: TRBV18; clone_size: -; cdr3_nt: TGTGCCAGCTCACCTCAGGAGGCCGTTGGTACTGAAGCTTTCTTT; cdr3_aa: CASSPQEAVGTEAFF
j_call: TRBJ1-1; d_call: -; v_call: TRBV29-1; clone_size: -; cdr3_nt: TGCAGCGTTAGAGACACACAGAACACTGAAGCTTTCTTT; cdr3_aa: CSVRDTQNTEAFF
j_call: TRBJ2-1; d_call: -; v_call: TRBV20-1; clone_size: -; cdr3_nt: TGCAGTGCACGTACAGGGAAGGTCTACAATGAGCAGTTCTTC; cdr3_aa: CSARTGKVYNEQFF
j_call: TRBJ1-1; d_call: -; v_call: TRBV27; clone_size: -; cdr3_nt: TGTGCCAGCAGATTATCGGCGGGGGCGAGTACTGAAGCTTTCTTT; cdr3_aa: CASRLSAGASTEAFF
j_call: TRBJ1-4; d_call: -; v_call: TRBV5-5; clone_size: few; cdr3_nt: TGTGCCAGCAGCTTGGTCGGGGGCCGGGAAAAACTGTTTTTT; cdr3_aa: CASSLVGGREKLFF
j_call: TRBJ2-1; d_call: -; v_call: TRBV12-3/TRBV12-4; clone_size: many; cdr3_nt: TGTGCCAGCAGTAGTAACGCAGGGGTGGATGAGCAGTTCTTC; cdr3_aa: CASSSNAGVDEQFF
j_call: TRBJ2-7; d_call: -; v_call: TRBV29-1; clone_size: -; cdr3_nt: TGCAGCGTTGTAACCAAGGGACCCGACGTGGGGGAGCAGTACTTC; cdr3_aa: CSVVTKGPDVGEQYF
j_call: TRBJ2-7; d_call: TRBD1; v_call: TRBV6-1; clone_size: -; cdr3_nt: TGTGCCAGCAGTATCGCAGGGGGACCGGCTTACGGCGAGCAGTACTTC; cdr3_aa: CASSIAGGPAYGEQYF
j_call: TRBJ2-2; d_call: -; v_call: TRBV11-2; clone_size: -; cdr3_nt: TGTGCCAGCAGCTCTCCGGGACGGAGCACCGGGGAGCTGTTTTTT; cdr3_aa: CASSSPGRSTGELFF
j_call: TRBJ2-1; d_call: TRBD2; v_call: TRBV15; clone_size: -; cdr3_nt: TGTGCCACCAGCAGAGGAGGCAGGACTAGCGACAATGAGCAGTTCTTC; cdr3_aa: CATSRGGRTSDNEQFF